Shown below are 3 T cell receptor beta chains from a single sample sequenced in a study of neurological immune-mediated disorders. TCRdb ran MiXCR on the 5' RACE reads and lists one entry per CDR3 protein. Of some 55,000 distinct CDR3 sequences in the sample, approximately 8.4% were seen once. Time point given: longitudinal time-point 3. Sequencing was performed on PBMCs. The receptor source for this set is a woman in her 40s in good health.

In this sample, this clonotype turned up many times. The rearrangement joins TRBV5-5 to TRBJ2-6; 9 nucleotides match TRBD1. CDR3 length equals 18 residues. CDR1 and CDR2 (germline): SGHKS, YYEKEE (reference sequence). Germline trimming cut 1 base from V and 5 bases from J; bases unmatched to any gene: 10. CDR3 sequence reads: CASSLKDYGTGRANVLTF. Written as DNA, the CDR3 is TGTGCCAGCAGCTTGAAGGACTACGGGACAGGGAGGGCCAACGTCCTGACTTTC.

This clonotype came up many times. The chain carries TRBV6-5 and TRBJ1-2; 8 nucleotides line up with TRBD1. Trimming removed 6 bases from V and 4 bases from J; junction bases left unmatched: 4. This CDR3 comprises 13 residues. Germline lookup yields CDR1 MNHEY and CDR2 SVGAGI. CDR3 in DNA: TGTGCCAGCAGGCCGACAGGGGCCTATGGCTACACCTTC. Its translation is CASRPTGAYGYTF.

This clonotype occurred many times. The chain recombines TRBV27 with TRBJ2-3; 9 bases fit TRBD1. CDR1 MNHEY and CDR2 SMNVEV come from the germline V gene (reference sequence). The CDR3 is made up of 15 amino acids. The trim removed 4 bases at V and 4 bases at J, leaving 6 bases unmatched. The DNA of the CDR3 is TGTGCCAGCAGTTGGGACAGGGCCAACCCAGATACGCAGTATTTT. Amino acid sequence: CASSWDRANPDTQYF.